Detailed here is one T cell receptor (beta chain). This same CDR3 is encoded by further DNA sequences in the sample. In every patient, relapse followed autologous stem cell transplantation, while exposure to brentuximab vedotin differed. The protocol was immunoSEQ multiplex PCR, while the TCRdb copy is restricted to in-frame clones and leaves out a portion. The top ten hold 7% to 9.5% of the sample, which has 130,000 to 150,000 clones, about four fifths seen once. The sample comes from a study of PD-1 blockade in classical Hodgkin lymphoma. With V trimmed by 4 bases and J by 2 bases, 9 bases remained unmatched. The CDR3 covers 19 residues. Per germline, CDR1 SGHRS and CDR2 YFSETQ.

The TCR originated in a human donor with classical Hodgkin lymphoma. V is TRBV5-1 and J is TRBJ2-1; 16 bases are a match to TRBD2. This specimen was peripheral blood mononuclear cells (PBMCs), taken before the second cycle of nivolumab. The CDR3 DNA sequence: TGCGCCAGCAGCCCGGGACTAGCGGGAGGGCCCTCTGCCTACAATGAGCAGTTCTTC. This sequence encodes CASSPGLAGGPSAYNEQFF.